Below, 31 T cell receptor beta chains from the same sample are listed, as sequenced in a study of molecular identifiers for immune sequencing clone quantification. TCRdb analysed the PCR reads with MiXCR anew, one entry per CDR3 protein. The sample includes over 600,000 distinct CDR3 sequences, approximately 20% of them seen just once. The specimen sequenced was naive CD8+ T cells from blood, with Jurkat cell RNA spiked in. The sample's subset: FACS-sorted CD8+CD4-CCR7+CD45RA+ naive T cells. These receptors were taken from a human donor in good health. Some libraries in this study had Jurkat cell RNA spiked in.

A note on this clonotype: No conserved phenylalanine or tryptophan ends this CDR3, so it is likely a read error. The chain couples TRBV20-1 to TRBJ2-7; D remains unclear. Germline CDR1 reads DFQATT; CDR2 reads SNEGSKA (reference sequence). The CDR3 runs 11 residues. Trimming removed 4 bases at V and 4 bases at J, with 8 bases between. CDR3 nucleotides: TGCAGTGCTAAGCTCCTTTACGAGCAGTACCTC. Its protein product is CSAKLLYEQYL.

CDR3 coding DNA: TGTGCCAGCAGCCCAACCGGGACAGTATATGGCTACACCTTC. This codes for CASSPTGTVYGYTF. The J gene is TRBJ1-2, the V gene TRBV3-2; no check of the table's D call, TRBD1, against the DNA was made. TRBV3-2 is a documented pseudogene. The length of the CDR3 is 14 residues.

This clonotype was seen at least ten times. The chain recombines TRBV7-9 with TRBJ2-5; the D is unclear. With 0 bases removed from V and 7 bases from J, the gap between germline ends came to 9 bases. Germline CDR1 SEHNR, CDR2 FQNEAQ (reference sequence). The CDR3 has 13 amino acids. The CDR3 nucleotides read TGTGCCAGCAGCTTAGCGCTTGTGGGGACCCAGTACTTC. It translates to CASSLALVGTQYF.

This clonotype was found a few times. The J gene is TRBJ2-2, the V gene TRBV7-9; TRBD1 agrees at 8 bases. This CDR3 contains 14 residues. Germline V lookup: CDR1 SEHNR, CDR2 FQNEAQ (reference sequence). The trim removed 3 bases at V and 6 bases at J, leaving 3 bases unmatched. The CDR3 DNA sequence: TGTGCCAGCAGCTTCCCCAGGGGGCCCGGGGAGCTGTTTTTT. This sequence encodes CASSFPRGPGELFF.

This clonotype appeared many times. V usage is TRBV30 and J usage is TRBJ1-1; 7 bases map to TRBD1. Germline-derived CDR1 and CDR2 are GTSNPN and SVGIG (reference sequence). Losses at the gene ends were 3 bases for V and 5 bases for J; bases not matched to a gene: 3. CDR3 length equals 12 residues. CDR3 amino acids: CAWRRGRTEAFF. Written as DNA, the CDR3 is TGTGCCTGGAGAAGGGGGCGGACTGAAGCTTTCTTT.

In its sample, this clonotype was seen a few times. The rearrangement uses TRBV4-3 and TRBJ2-7; D is ambiguous. Germline CDR1 is LGHNA and CDR2 is YSLEER. The germline V and J ends were trimmed by 0 bases and 3 bases, with 12 bases remaining between them. The CDR3 loop spans 15 amino acids. CDR3 DNA: TGCGCCAGCAGCCAAGATCTTAAGTCCATCTACGAGCAGTACTTC. Translation gives CASSQDLKSIYEQYF.

This clonotype was counted a few times. This chain joins TRBV5-1 and TRBJ1-2; D is unclear. Germline V lookup: CDR1 SGHRS, CDR2 YFSETQ. CDR3 length equals 14 residues. Deletions cut 0 bases from V and 8 bases from J, with 14 bases between. CDR3 sequence: CASSLADPEGGYTF. For the CDR3, the DNA is TGCGCCAGCAGCTTGGCCGACCCCGAGGGAGGCTACACCTTC.

Only a few counts were recorded for this clonotype. The chain has TRBV20-1 and TRBJ2-3, with 8 bases that match TRBD1. Trimming cost V 4 bases and J 5 bases; bases outside gene matches: 8. The CDR3 runs 14 residues. Germline values: CDR1 DFQATT, CDR2 SNEGSKA (reference sequence). The CDR3 reads CSAIQGAPGDTQYF. Written as DNA, the CDR3 is TGCAGTGCTATCCAGGGGGCGCCCGGAGATACGCAGTATTTT.

Ten or more counts support this clonotype. The chain has TRBV5-1 and TRBJ2-7; D perhaps matches TRBD2 (7 bases). Germline loops: CDR1 SGHRS, CDR2 YFSETQ. The CDR3 is 14 amino acids. V was trimmed by 3 bases and J by 3 bases, leaving 13 bases between them. Here the CDR3 reads CASSWGGADYEQYF. In nucleotides, the CDR3 is TGCGCCAGCAGCTGGGGGGGGGCCGACTACGAGCAGTACTTC.

This clonotype was detected a few times. The rearrangement uses TRBV13 and TRBJ2-7; either TRBD1 or TRBD2 may fit D (5 bases each). CDR3 size: 17 residues. The germline V gene encodes CDR1 PRHDT and CDR2 FYEKMQ (reference sequence). V dropped 4 bases and J dropped 0 bases, with 19 bases sitting between them. CDR3 residues: CASSSRSGTISSYEQYF. The CDR3 DNA reads as TGTGCCAGCAGCTCAAGATCCGGGACGATTAGCTCCTACGAGCAGTACTTC.

The sample holds a few counts of this clonotype. The V and J genes are TRBV5-6 and TRBJ2-1; 11 nucleotides match TRBD2. Unmatched junction bases numbered 3, after V lost 2 bases and J lost 5 bases. Germline values: CDR1 SGHDT, CDR2 YYEEEE. This CDR3 has 15 residues. Written as DNA, the CDR3 is TGTGCCAGCAGCTTCCAGACTAGCGGGAACAATGAGCAGTTCTTC. Protein sequence: CASSFQTSGNNEQFF.

This clonotype was picked up one time. The J gene is TRBJ2-7, the V gene TRBV7-9; the D gene is possibly TRBD2 (6 bases). The CDR3 covers 16 residues. Germline V gives CDR1 SEHNR, CDR2 FQNEAQ (reference sequence). Trimming removed 8 bases from V and 0 bases from J, with 20 bases in between. In DNA form, the CDR3 reads TGTGCCAGCCTAACGGGGGACGGGACGGACTCCTACGAGCAGTACTTC. The encoded protein is CASLTGDGTDSYEQYF.

This clonotype was observed at least ten times. The chain couples TRBV5-6 to TRBJ2-5; a possible D gene is TRBD1 (6 bases). V was pared by 9 bases and J by 2 bases, with 26 bases between. From germline, CDR1 is SGHDT and CDR2 YYEEEE. The CDR3 is made up of 17 amino acids. This CDR3 reads CATTPGAASRGQETQYF. CDR3 coding DNA: TGTGCCACCACACCTGGGGCCGCATCGAGGGGGCAAGAGACCCAGTACTTC.

This clonotype was seen at least ten times. This chain joins TRBV6-5 and TRBJ2-3; D is ambiguous. The V gene lost 2 bases and the J gene lost 4 bases, with 10 bases spanning the gap. CDR3 size: 14 residues. Germline-derived CDR1 and CDR2 are MNHEY and SVGAGI. DNA of the CDR3: TGTGCCAGCAGTTACCAATTCGGTCCAGATACGCAGTATTTT. Residues: CASSYQFGPDTQYF.

This clonotype was recorded at least ten times. The chain couples TRBV21-1 to TRBJ1-5. TRBV21-1 is annotated as a pseudogene. The CDR3 extends over 17 amino acids. This CDR3 is CASSKVLGASSNQPQHF. The DNA of the CDR3 is TGTGCCAGCAGCAAAGTTTTGGGGGCTAGTAGCAATCAGCCCCAGCATTTT.

This clonotype was detected only a few times. V usage is TRBV2 and J usage is TRBJ1-5; no reliable D call. V shed 6 bases and J shed 0 bases, with 9 bases lying between them. This CDR3 has 14 residues. CDR1 is SNHLY and CDR2 is FYNNEI in the germline V gene. CDR3 loop: CASRPTYSNQPQHF. For the CDR3, the DNA is TGTGCCAGCAGGCCCACATATAGCAATCAGCCCCAGCATTTT.

This clonotype showed up many times. The chain recombines TRBV12-3 or TRBV12-4 with TRBJ2-5; weak D call: TRBD1 (5 bases). V was trimmed by 2 bases and J by 1 base, leaving 11 bases between them. The CDR3 extends over 15 amino acids. As DNA, the CDR3 is TGTGCCAGCAGTTTACTGGACACCACCCAAGAGACCCAGTACTTC. This encodes CASSLLDTTQETQYF.

This clonotype was seen at least ten times. The chain links TRBV7-2 to TRBJ2-3; no clear D. This CDR3 comprises 14 residues. The ends were cut back, 1 base at V and 1 base at J, with 6 bases in the middle. Germline CDR1 reads SGHTA; CDR2 reads FQGNSA. Here the CDR3 reads CASSLDIRTDTQYF. DNA for the CDR3: TGTGCCAGCAGCTTAGACATCCGCACAGATACGCAGTATTTT.

The gene calls are TRBV11-2 and TRBJ2-7, with D hard to call. V was trimmed by 4 bases and J by 4 bases, leaving 11 bases between them. The CDR3 loop spans 13 amino acids. The germline V gene encodes CDR1 SGHAT and CDR2 FQNNGV. In nucleotides, the CDR3 is TGTGCCAGCAGCTCGCCATCCCGTTACGAGCAGTACTTC. It codes for CASSSPSRYEQYF.

Comments on this clonotype: The junction departs from the called germline gene at one end, perhaps through a read error. The CDR3 coding sequence is TGTGCCAGCAGCTTTTTACCCAAAATGGGGCCCACTGGAGCTTTCTTT. Translating it yields CASSFLPKMGPTGAFF. This chain uses TRBV5-3 with TRBJ1-1, with D possibly being TRBD1 (5 bases). TRBV5-3 is designated an ORF whose function remains uncertain. CDR3 length: 16 amino acids.

This clonotype was recorded many times. The chain is built from TRBV27 and TRBJ1-2; D perhaps matches TRBD1 (5 bases). The length of the CDR3 is 13 residues. Germline values: CDR1 MNHEY, CDR2 SMNVEV (reference sequence). Deletions cut 2 bases from V and 2 bases from J, with 6 bases between. The CDR3: CASSLGGNYGYTF. CDR3 nucleotide sequence: TGTGCCAGCAGTTTAGGGGGAAACTATGGCTACACCTTC.

A few counts support this clonotype. The chain recombines TRBV19 with TRBJ2-5; D perhaps matches TRBD2 (5 bases). V was shortened by 5 bases and J by 5 bases, with 15 bases between the two germline ends. The CDR3 totals 14 residues. Germline V gives CDR1 LNHDA, CDR2 SQIVND (reference sequence). CDR3 bases: TGTGCCAGTAGTGAATTGGCCGGAGGTGAGACCCAGTACTTC. The encoded protein is CASSELAGGETQYF.

This clonotype was detected only a few times. The V and J genes are TRBV6-2 or TRBV6-3 and TRBJ1-6; 8 nucleotides match TRBD1. With 2 bases clipped from V and 10 bases from J, the junction kept 4 bases outside the gene matches. The CDR3 totals 14 residues. Germline CDR1 reads MNHEY; CDR2 reads SVGEGT. CDR3 nucleotides: TGTGCCAGCAGTTACCCGGACAGGGTCTCACCCCTCCACTTT. It codes for CASSYPDRVSPLHF.

The table lists this clonotype with a few counts. This CDR3 reads CASSSGTSGTYEQFF. In DNA form, the CDR3 reads TGTGCCAGCAGTTCCGGGACTAGCGGGACCTATGAGCAGTTCTTC. The V gene is TRBV28, the J gene TRBJ2-1; 13 positions match TRBD2. CDR3 length: 15 residues. From germline, CDR1 is MDHEN and CDR2 SYDVKM. V trimming: 4 bases; J trimming: 8 bases; junction bases outside the gene matches: 5.

Regarding this clonotype: The junction differs from germline at one of its ends, possibly a read error. The V call is TRBV6-5, the J call TRBJ1-5; possibly TRBD1 for D (5 bases). The CDR3 extends over 13 amino acids. Germline CDR1 and CDR2: MNHEY and SVGAGI. Here the CDR3 reads CASAGAANQLQHF. Here the CDR3 DNA reads TGTGCCAGCGCCGGGGCGGCTAATCAGCTCCAGCATTTT.

This clonotype was seen ten or more times. This chain connects TRBV10-2 to TRBJ1-1; tentatively, D is TRBD1 (6 bases). This CDR3 is built from 11 residues. The V end lost 6 bases, the J end lost 11 bases, and 13 bases lay between the germline ends. Germline V gives CDR1 WSHSY, CDR2 SAAADI. CDR3 protein: CASSATGGAFF. The CDR3 nucleotides read TGCGCCAGCAGCGCGACAGGAGGGGCTTTCTTT.

This clonotype was observed many times. V is TRBV7-8 and J is TRBJ2-7; D assignment may be TRBD1 or TRBD2 (5 bases each). The germline gives CDR1 SGHVS, CDR2 FQNEAQ. The CDR3 extends over 14 amino acids. Trimming took off 5 bases at V and 2 bases at J, with 13 bases between the two ends. This chain's CDR3 is CASSPWDGAYEQYF. The CDR3 DNA sequence: TGTGCCAGCAGCCCGTGGGACGGCGCCTACGAGCAGTACTTC.

This clonotype showed up just a few times. The CDR3 loop is CASSLGEAPGNTIYF. DNA of the CDR3: TGTGCCAGCAGCTTAGGAGAGGCTCCCGGAAACACCATATATTTT. The chain has TRBV7-3 and TRBJ1-3; D remains unclear. This CDR3 is 15 amino acids long. V was cut by 2 bases and J by 4 bases, with 12 bases left in between. Germline CDR1 and CDR2: SGHTA and FQGTGA.

The V call is TRBV3-1, the J call TRBJ2-5, with TRBD2 identical over 11 bases. Germline loops: CDR1 LGHDT, CDR2 YNNKEL (reference sequence). Trimming at V came to 0 bases and at J to 3 bases, leaving 12 bases not matched to a gene. The CDR3 runs 19 residues. As DNA, the CDR3 is TGTGCCAGCAGCCAAGATATTACTAGCGGGAGCCTTTCAGAAGAGACCCAGTACTTC. Its translation: CASSQDITSGSLSEETQYF.

Concerning this clonotype itself: A much larger clone differs by one base, so this may be a read error. The J gene is TRBJ2-2, the V gene TRBV30, with D maybe TRBD1 (5 bases). The germline CDR1 and CDR2 sequences are GTSNPN and SVGIG (reference sequence). This CDR3 comprises 13 residues. The V end was cut by 2 bases, the J end by 9 bases, with 13 bases between. CDR3 sequence reads: CAWSLYRHWELFF. Written as DNA, the CDR3 is TGTGCCTGGAGTCTGTACAGGCACTGGGAGCTGTTTTTT.

This clonotype has more than one count but fewer than ten. The V gene is TRBV12-3 or TRBV12-4, the J gene TRBJ2-3, with D possibly TRBD2 on 6 matching bases. The V end was cut by 3 bases, the J end by 4 bases, with 32 bases between. CDR3 length: 21 residues. The CDR3 DNA is TGTGCCAGCAGTTTTTCTCCGGTAAAGATGGGGCAAACCGGCGGGGCAGATACGCAGTATTTT. This encodes CASSFSPVKMGQTGGADTQYF.